These T cell receptor beta chains were read from a single sample in a study of blood T cells in healthy people across ages. TCRdb processed the 5' RACE reads anew with MiXCR; each CDR3 protein has one entry. The sample lists approximately 800,000 distinct CDR3 sequences; approximately 53% were seen once. The sample was blood. These receptors were obtained from a man older than 75 in good health. Each CDR3 is given with its conserved first and last residue. The D gene is left open where the match is weak. Only some rows state a clone size, as once, few, many or a class for expanded clones.

clone_size,d_call,v_call,j_call,cdr3_nt,cdr3_aa
NA,NA,TRBV20-1,TRBJ1-1,TGCAGTGCTAGAGTGGACAGCCTGTCGTCCACTGAAGCTTTCTTT,CSARVDSLSSTEAFF
NA,TRBD1,TRBV2,TRBJ2-3,TGTACCAGCAGGAGGACAGGGGGCTTGCCGAGCACAGATACGCAGTATTTT,CTSRRTGGLPSTDTQYF
NA,NA,TRBV15,TRBJ1-2,TGTGCCACCAGCAGAGACAGGGCAGGGCAGGACTATGGCTACACCTTC,CATSRDRAGQDYGYTF
NA,NA,TRBV9,TRBJ2-3,TGTGCCAGCAGCGTGAGCGGTCCGGATCCCACAGATACGCAGTATTTT,CASSVSGPDPTDTQYF
NA,TRBD2,TRBV2,TRBJ2-7,TGTGCCAGCAGTGAACGTCTAGCGGACTACGAGCAGTACTTC,CASSERLADYEQYF
NA,NA,TRBV29-1,TRBJ2-1,TGCAGCGTTGAAGGAGGGGTACGCAATGAGCAGTTCTTC,CSVEGGVRNEQFF
NA,TRBD1,TRBV7-9,TRBJ2-7,TGTGCCAGCAGCGGTGGACAGGGGATTCTCTACGAGCAGTACTTC,CASSGGQGILYEQYF
NA,NA,TRBV27,TRBJ1-5,TGTGCCAGCAGTCCCGACAGGATGCAGCCCCAGCATTTT,CASSPDRMQPQHF
NA,TRBD1,TRBV29-1,TRBJ1-1,TGCAGCGGCCGGACAGGGGGCTTGAACACTGAAGCTTTCTTT,CSGRTGGLNTEAFF
NA,TRBD2,TRBV15,TRBJ2-4,TGTGCCACCAGCCTAGCGACTCGCGGGAGTGACATTCAGTACTTC,CATSLATRGSDIQYF
few,NA,TRBV28,TRBJ2-3,TGTGCCAGCAAGGGGCGGCCCAGTGAACGGTATACGCAGTATTTT,CASKGRPSERYTQYF
NA,NA,TRBV13,TRBJ1-4,TGTGCCAGCAGCTTAGGAGTAAGGAATGAAAAACTGTTTTTT,CASSLGVRNEKLFF
NA,NA,TRBV9,TRBJ1-1,TGTGCCAGCAGCGTAACGGTGGGAGGCGTGAACACTGAAGCTTTCTTT,CASSVTVGGVNTEAFF
few,TRBD2,TRBV4-2,TRBJ2-7,TGTGCCAGCAGCCAAGATGGGGCGGGAGTGGGGGAGCAGTACTTC,CASSQDGAGVGEQYF
few,TRBD1,TRBV12-3/TRBV12-4,TRBJ2-4,TGTGCCAGCGGTGGACAGGGGGCAAACATTCAGTACTTC,CASGGQGANIQYF
NA,NA,TRBV9,TRBJ1-2,TGTGCCAGCAGCCCCCGGGGCGGCCGAAACTATGACTACACCTTC,CASSPRGGRNYDYTF
NA,NA,TRBV6-5,TRBJ2-1,TGTGCCAGCAGCCAAGGGGGGAGGGAGCAGTTCTTC,CASSQGGREQFF
NA,TRBD2,TRBV20-1,TRBJ2-7,TGCAGTGCTAGGAAGACTAGCCCTTACTCCTACGAGCAGTACTTC,CSARKTSPYSYEQYF
NA,NA,TRBV2,TRBJ2-1,TGTGCCAGCGCGAGAGTTCTCTACAATGAGCAGTTCTTC,CASARVLYNEQFF
NA,TRBD1,TRBV3-1,TRBJ1-5,TGTGCCAGCAGCCCAGGCCCCCACAGGGGAAGCAATCAGCCCCAGCATTTT,CASSPGPHRGSNQPQHF
NA,NA,TRBV10-3,TRBJ2-2,TGTGCCATTACCGAGTCCGGGGAGCTGTTTTTT,CAITESGELFF
few,TRBD2,TRBV9,TRBJ2-1,TGTGCCAGCAGCGTGTCACTAGCGGGAGGGCCCAATGAGCAGTTCTTC,CASSVSLAGGPNEQFF
few,NA,TRBV29-1,TRBJ2-3,TGCAGCGTCCACGTAGACTATCCTCTCACAGATACGCAGTATTTT,CSVHVDYPLTDTQYF
NA,NA,TRBV3-1,TRBJ1-4,TGTGCCAGCAGCCCCTCGTCCCCTGGGAATGAAAAACTGTTTTTT,CASSPSSPGNEKLFF